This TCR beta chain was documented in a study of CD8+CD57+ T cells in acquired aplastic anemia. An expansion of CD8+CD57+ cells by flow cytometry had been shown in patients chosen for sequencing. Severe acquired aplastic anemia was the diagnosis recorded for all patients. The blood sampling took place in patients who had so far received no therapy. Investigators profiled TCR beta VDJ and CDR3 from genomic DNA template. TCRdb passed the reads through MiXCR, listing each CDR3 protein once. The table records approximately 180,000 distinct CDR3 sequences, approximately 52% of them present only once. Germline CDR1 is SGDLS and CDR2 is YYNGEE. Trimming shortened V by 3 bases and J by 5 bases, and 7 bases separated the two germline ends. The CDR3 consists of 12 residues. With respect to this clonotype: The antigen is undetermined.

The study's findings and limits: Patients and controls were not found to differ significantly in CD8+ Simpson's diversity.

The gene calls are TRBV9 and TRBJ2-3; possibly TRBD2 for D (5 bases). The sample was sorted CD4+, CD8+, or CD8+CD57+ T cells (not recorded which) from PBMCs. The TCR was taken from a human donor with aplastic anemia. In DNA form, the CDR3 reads TGTGCCAGCAGCGCACGGGAAGATACGCAGTATTTT. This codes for CASSAREDTQYF.